These 31 T cell receptor beta chains were sequenced from one sample in a study of beta chain features in type 1 diabetes. Expressed TCRB transcripts were sequenced because the entire RNA isolate underwent reverse transcription. Here immunoSEQ multiplex PCR was the method, and the copy in TCRdb shows in-frame clones only, minus some. The sample contains hundreds of thousands of clones, roughly a sixth of which appear only once. The sample comprised naive CD4+ T cells from blood. These receptors all come from a woman younger than 35 in good health.

This clone appeared a few times. The rearrangement uses TRBV9 and TRBJ2-7; D tentatively fits TRBD1 or TRBD2 (6 bases each). V dropped 1 base and J dropped 0 bases, with 8 bases sitting between them. CDR1 and CDR2 from the germline V gene are SGDLS and YYNGEE. The CDR3 has 14 amino acids. DNA for the CDR3: TGTGCCAGCAGCGTATCGGGGGCCTCCTACGAGCAGTACTTC. Translated, it gives CASSVSGASYEQYF.

The V call is TRBV11-2, the J call TRBJ2-7, with D perhaps TRBD1 (6 bases). CDR1 and CDR2 from the germline V gene are SGHAT and FQNNGV. V was cut by 9 bases and J by 3 bases, with 12 bases left in between. The CDR3 covers 12 residues. This CDR3 reads CASSGQVYEQYF. The CDR3 DNA reads TGTGCCAGTTCGGGACAAGTCTACGAGCAGTACTTC. Filled out from reference TRBV11-2 and TRBJ2-7, the complete variable domain reads EAGVAQSPRYKIIEKRQSVAFWCNPISGHATLYWYQQILGQGPKLLIQFQNNGVVDDSQLPKDRFSAERLKGVDSTLKIQPAKLEDSAVYLCASSGQVYEQYFGPGTRLTVT.

The CDR3 DNA follows: TGTGCCAGCTCACCACCGGGGACGTCTTCCTACGAGCAGTACTTC. Translation: CASSPPGTSSYEQYF. The rearrangement uses TRBV18 and TRBJ2-7; the D call may be TRBD1 or TRBD2 (5 bases each). Trimming removed 0 bases at V and 1 base at J, with 10 bases between. Germline V gene data show CDR1 as KGHSH and CDR2 as LQKENI. This CDR3 is 15 amino acids long. Using reference TRBV18 and TRBJ2-7 for the parts outside the CDR3, the full variable domain is NAGVMQNPRHLVRRRGQEARLRCSPMKGHSHVYWYRQLPEEGLKFMVYLQKENIIDESGMPKERFSAEFPKEGPSILRIQQVVRGDSAAYFCASSPPGTSSYEQYFGPGTRLTVT.

J is TRBJ2-3 and V is TRBV7-2, with 9 bases matching TRBD1. The CDR3 length is 15 residues. J lost 1 base, V lost 4 bases, and 3 bases had no gene match. CDR1 SGHTA and CDR2 FQGNSA come from the germline V gene. The CDR3 nucleotides are TGTGCCAGCAGCTCTTACAGGGGGCGCACAGATACGCAGTATTTT. It specifies CASSSYRGRTDTQYF.

The rearrangement uses TRBV6-6 and TRBJ2-1; 8 positions match TRBD2. The V segment lost 3 bases and the J segment 10 bases; nucleotides outside the gene matches: 5. The length of the CDR3 is 13 residues. CDR1 is MNHNY and CDR2 is SVGAGI in the germline V gene (reference sequence). The CDR3: CASSYFAGGEQFF. As DNA, the CDR3 is TGTGCCAGCAGTTATTTCGCGGGAGGCGAGCAGTTCTTC.

This clone has just a few counts. The CDR3 sequence is CASSPPGSYEQYF. CDR3 DNA: TGTGCCAGCAGCCCCCCCGGGTCCTACGAGCAGTACTTC. The J gene is TRBJ2-7, the V gene TRBV7-3; no definite D call. The V gene lost 5 bases and the J gene lost 1 base, with 9 bases spanning the gap. Germline loops: CDR1 SGHTA, CDR2 FQGTGA. The CDR3 totals 13 residues.

The rearrangement uses TRBV7-3 and TRBJ2-2, with a weak D call TRBD2 (5 bases). Germline CDR1 SGHTA, CDR2 FQGTGA. The CDR3 covers 15 residues. V was clipped by 6 bases and J by 4 bases, with 15 bases between them. DNA of the CDR3: TGTGCCAGCAGTCGGTCGGGAAGACCCACCGGGGAGCTGTTTTTT. Protein sequence: CASSRSGRPTGELFF. Variable domain in full (rest from reference TRBV7-3 and TRBJ2-2): GAGVSQTPSNKVTEKGKYVELRCDPISGHTALYWYRQSLGQGPEFLIYFQGTGAADDSGLPNDRFFAVRPEGSVSTLKIQRTERGDSAVYLCASSRSGRPTGELFFGEGSRLTVL.

This clone was found a few times. The V and J genes are TRBV7-3 and TRBJ2-1; D is unresolved. Deletions cut 2 bases from V and 8 bases from J, with 10 bases between. This CDR3 is 13 amino acids long. Germline CDR1 and CDR2: SGHTA and FQGTGA. The CDR3 sequence is CASSLGPNHEQFF. The DNA of the CDR3 is TGTGCCAGCAGCTTAGGCCCCAACCATGAGCAGTTCTTC.

This clone appeared a few times. V usage is TRBV7-2 and J usage is TRBJ2-5, with D perhaps TRBD2 (5 bases). The CDR3 runs to 15 residues. CDR1 and CDR2 (germline): SGHTA, FQGNSA. V shed 5 bases and J shed 7 bases, with 20 bases lying between them. In nucleotides, the CDR3 is TGTGCCAGCAGCCAGCCGGGGTGGCCAGGATGGACCCAGTACTTC. Protein: CASSQPGWPGWTQYF.

Only a few counts were recorded for this clone. The rearrangement links TRBV10-3 to TRBJ2-1, with 8 bases identical to TRBD1. V trimming: 6 bases; J trimming: 2 bases; junction bases outside the gene matches: 3. Looked up from germline, CDR1 is ENHRY and CDR2 is SYGVKD. The CDR3 has 14 residues. The chain's CDR3 is CAIRWGQAYNEQFF. For the CDR3, the DNA is TGTGCCATCAGGTGGGGACAGGCCTACAATGAGCAGTTCTTC.

The rearrangement joins TRBV13 to TRBJ2-7, with TRBD2 matching over 10 bases. The CDR3 has 14 residues. Per germline, CDR1 PRHDT and CDR2 FYEKMQ (reference sequence). The J segment lost 5 bases and the V segment lost 5 bases, leaving 6 bases of the junction unmatched. The CDR3 loop is CASSPWTSGNEQYF. CDR3 sequence (DNA): TGTGCCAGCAGCCCTTGGACTAGCGGAAACGAGCAGTACTTC.

This clone was found a few times. CDR3 bases: TGTGCCAGCAGCTTAGCTGTAGTCGGAGAGACCCAGTACTTC. Translation: CASSLAVVGETQYF. V usage is TRBV7-9 and J usage is TRBJ2-5; D gene uncertain. The CDR3 covers 14 residues. Trimming shortened V by 0 bases and J by 4 bases, and 9 bases separated the two germline ends. In germline, CDR1 is SEHNR, CDR2 FQNEAQ (reference sequence). Variable domain in full (rest from reference TRBV7-9 and TRBJ2-5): DTGVSQNPRHKITKRGQNVTFRCDPISEHNRLYWYRQTLGQGPEFLTYFQNEAQLEKSRLLSDRFSAERPKGSFSTLEIQRTEQGDSAMYLCASSLAVVGETQYFGPGTRLLVL.

V gene TRBV5-4 combines with J gene TRBJ1-1; D unclear. This CDR3 spans 13 amino acids. Between the trimmed V and J ends, which lost 4 bases and 2 bases, there was a span of 9 bases. Germline V gene lookup returns CDR1 SGHNT and CDR2 YYREEE (reference sequence). The CDR3 protein is CASSRVGNTEAFF. CDR3 DNA sequence: TGTGCCAGCAGCAGGGTTGGAAACACTGAAGCTTTCTTT.

This clone has only a few counts. The chain recombines TRBV5-4 with TRBJ2-3; 7 nucleotides agree with TRBD2. The CDR3 runs to 16 residues. Per germline, CDR1 SGHNT and CDR2 YYREEE (reference sequence). V gave up 2 bases and J gave up 4 bases; unmatched junction bases: 10. CDR3 DNA: TGTGCCAGCAGCTTCGTCGGCGGGAGTGGCGCAGATACGCAGTATTTT. It is translated as CASSFVGGSGADTQYF.

This clone was picked up a small number of times. The chain employs TRBV5-1 and TRBJ2-6; D perhaps matches TRBD2 (6 bases). Looked up from germline, CDR1 is SGHRS and CDR2 is YFSETQ. The ends were cut back, 7 bases at V and 0 bases at J, with 14 bases in the middle. This CDR3 comprises 16 residues. In DNA, the CDR3 is TGCGCCAGCCTGGAGGGTTTAGGCTCTGGGGCCAACGTCCTGACTTTC. This sequence encodes CASLEGLGSGANVLTF.

This CDR3 reads CASSNGRLADTYNEQFF. Written as DNA, the CDR3 is TGTGCCAGCAGCAACGGGCGACTAGCGGATACCTACAATGAGCAGTTCTTC. V gene TRBV7-9 combines with J gene TRBJ2-1; 9 bases are a match to TRBD2. With V trimmed by 5 bases and J by 2 bases, 10 bases remained unmatched. In germline, CDR1 is SEHNR, CDR2 FQNEAQ (reference sequence). The CDR3 contains 17 residues.

CDR3 DNA: TGTGCCAGCAGCTTAAAGCAGCCGGGACACGAGCAGTACTTC. This codes for CASSLKQPGHEQYF. This chain uses TRBV5-4 with TRBJ2-7; perhaps D is TRBD1 or TRBD2 (5 bases each). Trimming took 2 bases from V and 5 from J, leaving 14 bases between them. This CDR3 has 14 amino acids. The germline gives CDR1 SGHNT, CDR2 YYREEE (reference sequence).

For the CDR3, the DNA is TGTGCCAGCAGCTCTCCGGGACTAGCGTACACAGATACGCAGTATTTT. It encodes CASSSPGLAYTDTQYF. V and J are TRBV5-4 and TRBJ2-3, with TRBD2 identical over 10 bases. The CDR3 length is 16 residues. Germline V gene lookup returns CDR1 SGHNT and CDR2 YYREEE (reference sequence). V dropped 3 bases and J dropped 2; count of bases not matched to a gene: 6.

In its sample, this clone was seen a few times. The chain carries TRBV6-6 and TRBJ2-1; 10 nucleotides match TRBD2. V trimming: 7 bases; J trimming: 4 bases; junction bases outside the gene matches: 7. Looked up from germline, CDR1 is MNHNY and CDR2 is SVGAGI (reference sequence). This CDR3 has 15 residues. This chain's CDR3 is CASTKAGGPYNEQFF. The CDR3 DNA is TGTGCCAGCACAAAAGCGGGAGGGCCATACAATGAGCAGTTCTTC.

This chain uses TRBV19 with TRBJ2-4; D is uncertain. Trimming removed 0 bases at V and 0 bases at J, with 12 bases between. Germline V gene data show CDR1 as LNHDA and CDR2 as SQIVND (reference sequence). This CDR3 is built from 17 residues. The CDR3 DNA sequence: TGTGCCAGTAGTATAGATCGAAGCCCCTTAGCCAAAAACATTCAGTACTTC. It codes for CASSIDRSPLAKNIQYF.

This clone showed up just a few times. The chain joins TRBV28 to TRBJ2-3; D unresolved. The CDR3 is 11 residues long. The V end lost 4 bases, the J end lost 4 bases, and 3 bases lay between the germline ends. From germline, CDR1 is MDHEN and CDR2 SYDVKM. The CDR3: CASSWADTQYF. CDR3 DNA sequence: TGTGCCAGCAGTTGGGCAGATACGCAGTATTTT.

This clone appeared a few times. This sequence joins TRBV7-2 and TRBJ1-3; perhaps TRBD1 as D (5 bases). Trimming removed 0 bases from V and 3 bases from J, with 12 bases in between. Germline V CDR1 and CDR2: SGHTA, FQGNSA. This CDR3 comprises 16 residues. The CDR3 DNA is TGTGCCAGCAGCTTAGCGGGGGGGAGAGGTGGAAACACCATATATTTT. Translated, it gives CASSLAGGRGGNTIYF.

This clone was found a few times. The chain combines TRBV6-5 with TRBJ2-7; D may match TRBD1 or TRBD2 (5 bases each). This CDR3 is 13 amino acids long. Germline-derived CDR1 and CDR2 are MNHEY and SVGAGI. Trimming cost V 6 bases and J 2 bases, with 11 bases left between them. CDR3 bases: TGTGCCAGCAGGAGGCTGGGGGCCTACGAGCAGTACTTC. Encoded protein: CASRRLGAYEQYF.

V gene TRBV6-1 combines with J gene TRBJ2-6; D is undetermined. Germline V lookup: CDR1 MNHNS, CDR2 SASEGT. This CDR3 spans 14 amino acids. The V gene lost 3 bases and the J gene lost 2 bases, with 5 bases spanning the gap. The CDR3 nucleotides read TGTGCCAGCAGTGAGTCAGCTGGGGCCAACGTCCTGACTTTC. This translates into CASSESAGANVLTF.

This chain joins TRBV18 and TRBJ2-1; 8 nucleotides line up with TRBD2. The J segment lost 3 bases and the V segment lost 1 base, leaving 5 bases of the junction unmatched. Germline CDR1 KGHSH, CDR2 LQKENI. The CDR3 totals 16 residues. In nucleotides, the CDR3 is TGTGCCAGCTCACCACTTTCTAGCGGGCACTACAATGAGCAGTTCTTC. It yields the protein CASSPLSSGHYNEQFF.

The chain links TRBV7-2 to TRBJ1-5, with D hard to call. The CDR3 covers 14 residues. The germline gives CDR1 SGHTA, CDR2 FQGNSA. V was pared by 4 bases and J by 6 bases, with 13 bases between. Written as DNA, the CDR3 is TGTGCCAGCAGCTCCCGACGGGAAGGTCAGCCCCAGCATTTT. It yields the protein CASSSRREGQPQHF.

This chain joins TRBV20-1 and TRBJ1-1; D is undetermined. There are 10 residues in the CDR3. V was clipped by 6 bases and J by 7 bases, with 9 bases between them. The germline CDR1 and CDR2 sequences are DFQATT and SNEGSKA (reference sequence). The CDR3 protein is CSAGPFEAFF. DNA of the CDR3: TGCAGTGCCGGGCCTTTTGAAGCTTTCTTT.

This rearrangement joins TRBV7-9 to TRBJ2-5, with D perhaps matching TRBD1 or TRBD2 (5 bases each). The ends were cut back, 1 base at V and 7 bases at J, with 10 bases in the middle. The germline CDR1 and CDR2 sequences are SEHNR and FQNEAQ (reference sequence). CDR3 length equals 13 residues. CDR3 in amino acids: CASSLGGEGTQYF. The CDR3 DNA is TGTGCCAGCAGCTTAGGAGGGGAAGGGACCCAGTACTTC.

The V and J genes are TRBV18 and TRBJ2-1, with 9 bases lining up with TRBD1. Unmatched junction bases numbered 9, after V lost 7 bases and J lost 5 bases. CDR3 size: 15 residues. Germline V gene sequence: CDR1 KGHSH, CDR2 LQKENI. The CDR3, as DNA: TGTGCCAGCTACCGCCGGGACAGGGTTAACAATGAGCAGTTCTTC. Protein sequence: CASYRRDRVNNEQFF.

This chain uses TRBV6-5 with TRBJ2-2; either TRBD1 or TRBD2 may fit D (5 bases each). From germline, CDR1 is MNHEY and CDR2 SVGAGI. The V end lost 2 bases, the J end lost 6 bases, and 13 bases lay between the germline ends. The CDR3 sequence is 15 residues long. For the CDR3, the DNA is TGTGCCAGCAGTTACGGGGGAGCAGGAGCCGGGGAGCTGTTTTTT. Translation: CASSYGGAGAGELFF.

The gene calls are TRBV11-2 and TRBJ1-1; D gene unclear. CDR3 size: 13 residues. Deletions cut 4 bases from V and 7 bases from J, with 13 bases between. Germline values: CDR1 SGHAT, CDR2 FQNNGV. The DNA of the CDR3 is TGTGCCAGCAGCTCGATCGGCGCTTATGAAGCTTTCTTT. Its protein is CASSSIGAYEAFF.